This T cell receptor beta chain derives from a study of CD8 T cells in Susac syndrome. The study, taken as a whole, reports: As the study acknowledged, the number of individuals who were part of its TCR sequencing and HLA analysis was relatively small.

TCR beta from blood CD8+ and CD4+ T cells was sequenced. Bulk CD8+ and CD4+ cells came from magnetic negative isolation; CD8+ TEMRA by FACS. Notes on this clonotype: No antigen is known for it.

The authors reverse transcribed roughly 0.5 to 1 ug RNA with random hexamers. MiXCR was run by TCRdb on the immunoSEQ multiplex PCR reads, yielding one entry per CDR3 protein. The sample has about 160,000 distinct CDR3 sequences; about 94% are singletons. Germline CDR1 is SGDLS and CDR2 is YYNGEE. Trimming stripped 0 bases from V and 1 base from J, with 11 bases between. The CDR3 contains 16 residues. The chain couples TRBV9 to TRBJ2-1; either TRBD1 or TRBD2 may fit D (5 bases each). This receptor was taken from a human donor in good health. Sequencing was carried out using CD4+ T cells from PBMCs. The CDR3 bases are TGTGCCAGCAGCGTAGGAGGGGATGGGTCCTACAATGAGCAGTTCTTC. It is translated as CASSVGGDGSYNEQFF.